The 27 T cell receptor beta chains reported below all come from one sample, sequenced in a study of blood T cell repertoires in COVID-19. Clones were read by immunoSEQ multiplex PCR, and TCRdb kept only the in-frame ones, dropping some. The data contain approximately 6,000 clones, roughly 90% of them singletons. Sequenced input: peripheral blood. These receptors were obtained from a man aged 55 to 69 with acute or convalescent COVID-19.

The sample holds one count of this clone. The rearrangement uses TRBV6-5 and TRBJ1-2, with 7 bases lining up with TRBD1. This CDR3 is built from 16 residues. The trim removed 0 bases at V and 7 bases at J, leaving 11 bases unmatched. Germline lookup yields CDR1 MNHEY and CDR2 SVGAGI. CDR3 sequence reads: CASSYSRDRAPTGYTF. CDR3 nucleotide sequence: TGTGCCAGCAGTTACTCGAGGGACAGAGCTCCCACTGGCTACACCTTC.

The J gene is TRBJ2-3, the V gene TRBV29-1, with D possibly matching TRBD2 (7 bases). The V end was cut by 5 bases, the J end by 7 bases, with 13 bases between. The CDR3 sequence is 12 residues long. Germline CDR1 reads SQVTM; CDR2 reads ANQGSEA. CDR3 DNA sequence: TGCAGCGTTAGGGGGGGCGTTAATACGCAGTATTTT. Translating gives CSVRGGVNTQYF.

This clone was counted once. The chain links TRBV18 to TRBJ1-2, with 9 bases identical to TRBD1. CDR1 is KGHSH and CDR2 is LQKENI in the germline V gene. CDR3 length: 15 residues. The V gene end was trimmed by 5 bases and the J gene end by 6 bases; junction bases not matched to a gene: 10. This chain's CDR3 is CASSSDRGKVHGYTF. The CDR3, as DNA: TGTGCCAGCTCATCCGACAGGGGGAAAGTTCATGGCTACACCTTC.

The gene calls are TRBV2 and TRBJ1-4; TRBD1 matches 10 bases. In germline, CDR1 is SNHLY, CDR2 FYNNEI. This CDR3 comprises 13 residues. V dropped 6 bases and J dropped 11; count of bases not matched to a gene: 6. The CDR3 sequence is CASRTEDRGKLFF. DNA of the CDR3: TGTGCCAGCAGAACAGAGGACAGGGGGAAACTGTTTTTT.

This clone was detected only a few times. The chain uses TRBV7-9 and TRBJ2-5, with 12 bases fitting TRBD2. The CDR3 totals 17 residues. V lost 5 bases and J lost 5; bases outside the gene matches: 12. Germline values: CDR1 SEHNR, CDR2 FQNEAQ (reference sequence). The CDR3: CASSPARLAGVWETQYF. The CDR3 coding sequence is TGTGCCAGCAGCCCCGCCCGACTAGCGGGAGTTTGGGAGACCCAGTACTTC.

The chain uses TRBV5-1 and TRBJ1-4; TRBD1 matches at 9 bases. This CDR3 region has 15 residues. Looked up from germline, CDR1 is SGHRS and CDR2 is YFSETQ. After removal of 9 bases from V and 8 bases from J, the junction contained 14 bases not matched to a gene. DNA of the CDR3: TGCGCCACCACCCTAGGGGGGACAGGGCCCGAAAAACTGTTTTTT. Amino acid sequence: CATTLGGTGPEKLFF.

This sequence joins TRBV4-1 and TRBJ1-1; perhaps TRBD1 as D (6 bases). V shed 1 base and J shed 0 bases, with 12 bases lying between them. This CDR3 contains 16 residues. Germline CDR1 and CDR2: MGHRA and YSYEKL. CDR3 DNA: TGCGCCAGCAGCCAAGGGACAGTATACTTGAACACTGAAGCTTTCTTT. This sequence encodes CASSQGTVYLNTEAFF.

The rearrangement links TRBV10-3 to TRBJ1-2; 8 positions match TRBD1. The CDR3 runs 18 residues. Trimming took 6 bases from V and 4 from J; bases not matched to a gene: 19. Germline CDR1 ENHRY, CDR2 SYGVKD. CDR3 residues: CAIRGPGQGLLSIYGYTF. In nucleotides, the CDR3 is TGTGCCATCAGAGGACCTGGACAGGGACTACTATCCATCTATGGCTACACCTTC.

The V call is TRBV7-2, the J call TRBJ1-3; D call uncertain. With 2 bases removed from V and 8 bases from J, the gap between germline ends came to 7 bases. The CDR3 is 12 residues long. Germline V gene data show CDR1 as SGHTA and CDR2 as FQGNSA. This CDR3 is CASSLFGDTIYF. In nucleotides, the CDR3 is TGTGCCAGCAGCTTATTCGGAGACACCATATATTTT.

The chain has TRBV28 and TRBJ2-3; 10 bases fit TRBD2. This CDR3 is 15 amino acids long. J gave up 7 bases and V 2 bases, and 6 bases lay outside the gene matches. Germline lookup yields CDR1 MDHEN and CDR2 SYDVKM. In DNA, the CDR3 is TGTGCCAGCAGTTTACTGGGACTAGCGCACCATACGCAGTATTTT. Its protein is CASSLLGLAHHTQYF.

J is TRBJ2-5 and V is TRBV27; TRBD1 matches 9 bases. The CDR3 has 17 residues. Trimming took 0 bases from V and 5 from J; bases not matched to a gene: 10. Germline CDR1 is MNHEY and CDR2 is SMNVEV (reference sequence). CDR3: CASSLSNPGQGWETQYF. The CDR3 nucleotides read TGTGCCAGCAGTTTATCGAATCCGGGACAGGGTTGGGAGACCCAGTACTTC.

J is TRBJ2-5 and V is TRBV4-3, with 10 bases fitting TRBD2. The CDR3 sequence is 16 residues long. Germline V gene lookup returns CDR1 LGHNA and CDR2 YSLEER. V lost 1 base and J lost 4; bases outside the gene matches: 6. The CDR3: CASSQVERGGPETQYF. The CDR3 bases are TGCGCCAGCAGCCAAGTCGAGCGGGGGGGCCCAGAGACCCAGTACTTC.

The V call is TRBV2, the J call TRBJ1-4; D possibly corresponds to TRBD1 (5 bases). CDR3 length: 16 amino acids. Germline CDR1 and CDR2: SNHLY and FYNNEI. V was shortened by 6 bases and J by 0 bases, with 14 bases between the two germline ends. DNA of the CDR3: TGTGCCAGCAGCGAACCGACAGCTGCAACTAATGAAAAACTGTTTTTT. This codes for CASSEPTAATNEKLFF.

This chain connects TRBV9 to TRBJ2-1, with no clear D. CDR3 length: 12 amino acids. V was cut by 0 bases and J by 6 bases, with 4 bases left in between. Germline V CDR1 and CDR2: SGDLS, YYNGEE. The CDR3 reads CASSVGPNEQFF. In nucleotides, the CDR3 is TGTGCCAGCAGCGTAGGGCCCAATGAGCAGTTCTTC.

The chain couples TRBV6-4 to TRBJ1-6, with TRBD1 as a possible D gene (6 bases). Per the germline V gene, CDR1 is MRHNA and CDR2 is SNTAGT. Trimming removed 3 bases at V and 5 bases at J, with 8 bases between. The CDR3 extends over 14 amino acids. The CDR3 nucleotides read TGTGCCAGCAGTGAATCAGGGGATAATTCACCCCTCCACTTT. Its translation: CASSESGDNSPLHF.

J is TRBJ2-5 and V is TRBV6-6, with 12 nucleotides matching TRBD2. Germline CDR1 reads MNHNY; CDR2 reads SVGAGI (reference sequence). V lost 5 bases and J lost 2; bases outside the gene matches: 3. The CDR3 is 15 amino acids. CDR3 in DNA: TGTGCCAGCAGTGGGCTAGCGGGGGGGCAAGAGACCCAGTACTTC. Amino acid sequence: CASSGLAGGQETQYF.

This chain joins TRBV18 and TRBJ1-5; 7 bases are shared with TRBD1. The ends lost 3 bases at V and 4 bases at J; junction bases unmatched: 3. The CDR3 consists of 14 residues. CDR1 and CDR2 from the germline V gene are KGHSH and LQKENI. In DNA form, the CDR3 reads TGTGCCAGCTCACCCTTGGGACAGAATCAGCCCCAGCATTTT. This gives the protein CASSPLGQNQPQHF.

V is TRBV14 and J is TRBJ1-2, with a tentative D call TRBD1 (5 bases). Trimming left V 2 bases short and J 4 bases short, with 17 bases between. The CDR3 runs 16 residues. From germline, CDR1 is SGHDN and CDR2 FVKESK. The CDR3 DNA is TGTGCCAGCAGCCAACTCCCCGGCCCGGGGGGCTATGGCTACACCTTC. Its translation is CASSQLPGPGGYGYTF.

The chain employs TRBV7-9 and TRBJ1-2; possible D gene TRBD1, 5 bases. V lost 1 base, J lost 0 bases, and 12 bases lay in between. CDR3 size: 16 residues. Germline V gene lookup returns CDR1 SEHNR and CDR2 FQNEAQ (reference sequence). This chain's CDR3 is CASSLDPGTSNYGYTF. CDR3 nucleotides: TGTGCCAGCAGCTTAGACCCAGGGACTTCTAACTATGGCTACACCTTC.

The chain is built from TRBV5-1 and TRBJ1-2, with 7 nucleotides matching TRBD1. The CDR3 runs to 16 residues. Germline lookup yields CDR1 SGHRS and CDR2 YFSETQ. V shed 4 bases, J shed 4 bases, and the junction held 13 bases outside the gene matches. The CDR3 DNA reads as TGCGCCAGCAGCCGCACCCGGGACAGAGGGCTCTATGGCTACACCTTC. Translating it yields CASSRTRDRGLYGYTF.

The CDR3 is CASSLAGTVITGGGYTF. CDR3 DNA sequence: TGCGCCAGCAGCTTGGCCGGGACTGTCATCACCGGGGGAGGCTACACCTTC. The chain employs TRBV5-1 and TRBJ1-2, with D perhaps TRBD1 (5 bases). The CDR3 sequence is 17 residues long. The V end lost 0 bases, the J end lost 8 bases, and 23 bases lay between the germline ends. Germline loops: CDR1 SGHRS, CDR2 YFSETQ.

V is TRBV6-5 and J is TRBJ1-1, with D possibly matching TRBD1 (6 bases). CDR3 length: 15 residues. Between the trimmed V and J ends, which lost 6 bases and 4 bases, there was a span of 18 bases. The germline CDR1 and CDR2 sequences are MNHEY and SVGAGI. CDR3 residues: CASRDNRVFGTEAFF. DNA of the CDR3: TGTGCCAGCAGGGATAACAGGGTATTTGGCACTGAAGCTTTCTTT.

The rearrangement links TRBV25-1 to TRBJ1-1, with D possibly TRBD1 on 5 matching bases. CDR3 length: 12 residues. CDR1 is MGHDK, CDR2 SYGVNS, per germline. Trimming took off 5 bases at V and 6 bases at J, with 10 bases between the two ends. The CDR3 coding sequence is TGTGCCAGCAGTCTCAGGGACTCTGAAGCTTTCTTT. It is translated as CASSLRDSEAFF.

The J gene is TRBJ1-3, the V gene TRBV5-4; no reliable D call. The CDR3 sequence is 15 residues long. Germline CDR1 SGHNT, CDR2 YYREEE (reference sequence). Trimming took 0 bases from V and 0 from J, leaving 7 bases between them. DNA of the CDR3: TGTGCCAGCAGCTTGGCCGGTGTCTCTGGAAACACCATATATTTT. It translates to CASSLAGVSGNTIYF.

The V gene is TRBV11-1, the J gene TRBJ2-1; 7 positions match TRBD1. Germline V gene lookup returns CDR1 SGHAT and CDR2 FQDESV (reference sequence). With V trimmed by 4 bases and J by 1 base, 4 bases remained unmatched. The CDR3 sequence is 15 residues long. The CDR3 spells CASSSGQISYNEQFF. CDR3 nucleotides: TGTGCCAGCAGCTCGGGACAGATTTCCTACAATGAGCAGTTCTTC.

CDR3 in amino acids: CASSSRSGDYNEQFF. DNA for the CDR3: TGTGCCAGCAGCTCGCGGAGCGGTGACTACAATGAGCAGTTCTTC. J is TRBJ2-1 and V is TRBV7-2; tentative D call: TRBD2 (5 bases). This CDR3 is 15 amino acids long. V was shortened by 4 bases and J by 3 bases, with 13 bases between the two germline ends. From germline, CDR1 is SGHTA and CDR2 FQGNSA.

This clone occurred a few times. The rearrangement uses TRBV2 and TRBJ2-3; TRBD1 matches 10 bases. V lost 6 bases and J lost 2; bases outside the gene matches: 5. CDR3 length equals 15 residues. Germline values: CDR1 SNHLY, CDR2 FYNNEI. The CDR3 reads CASRGDRGLTDTQYF. The CDR3 DNA follows: TGTGCCAGCAGGGGCGACAGGGGGCTCACAGATACGCAGTATTTT.